Below, 19 T cell receptor beta chains from the same sample are listed, as sequenced in a study of blood T cell repertoires in COVID-19. Assay used: immunoSEQ multiplex PCR; TCRdb lists only in-frame clones, some missing. The sample carries about 230,000 clones, 75% to 85% recorded once. Sample: peripheral blood. The receptors derive from a man between 45 and 60 years old with COVID-19, enrolled during active disease.

The V gene is TRBV25-1, the J gene TRBJ2-1; TRBD1 is a possible D gene (5 bases). Germline V lookup: CDR1 MGHDK, CDR2 SYGVNS. Trimming shortened V by 1 base and J by 4 bases, and 14 bases separated the two germline ends. The CDR3 sequence is 16 residues long. The CDR3 here is CASSELGQGSYNEQFF. CDR3 DNA sequence: TGTGCCAGCAGTGAATTAGGGCAGGGATCGTACAATGAGCAGTTCTTC.

This rearrangement joins TRBV29-1 to TRBJ2-7; 10 bases match TRBD1. The junction had 2 bases not matched to a gene; V was cut back by 4 bases and J by 5 bases. Germline CDR1 SQVTM, CDR2 ANQGSEA. The CDR3 extends over 12 amino acids. The CDR3 spells CSVGDRGHEQYF. CDR3 in DNA: TGCAGCGTTGGGGACAGGGGCCACGAGCAGTACTTC.

The CDR3 loop is CASSLEMTGTDNEQFF. The DNA of the CDR3 is TGTGCCAGCTCACTGGAAATGACAGGAACAGACAATGAGCAGTTCTTC. The V gene is TRBV18, the J gene TRBJ2-1, with D possibly matching TRBD1 (6 bases). Trimming removed 4 bases at V and 5 bases at J, with 18 bases between. This CDR3 region has 16 residues. The germline V gene encodes CDR1 KGHSH and CDR2 LQKENI.

The chain joins TRBV7-3 to TRBJ2-7; 12 bases line up with TRBD1. Germline V gene lookup returns CDR1 SGHTA and CDR2 FQGTGA. Trimming removed 5 bases from V and 4 bases from J; junction bases left unmatched: 6. The CDR3 contains 15 residues. CDR3 DNA sequence: TGTGCCAGCAGCCCTTCGGGACAGGGGGCTTACGAGCAGTACTTC. Its translation is CASSPSGQGAYEQYF.

The chain recombines TRBV12-3 or TRBV12-4 with TRBJ2-1; D unclear. V dropped 6 bases and J dropped 10 bases, with 10 bases sitting between them. The CDR3 totals 11 residues. CDR3 bases: TGTGCCAGCAGCCCTTTGGAGGAGCAGTTCTTC. It translates to CASSPLEEQFF.

The CDR3 sequence: CASSVSQGTNEKLFF. The CDR3 DNA sequence: TGTGCCAGCAGCGTTAGTCAGGGAACTAATGAAAAACTGTTTTTT. The V and J genes are TRBV2 and TRBJ1-4; maybe TRBD1 (5 bases). The germline V and J ends were trimmed by 6 bases and 1 base, with 12 bases remaining between them. In germline, CDR1 is SNHLY, CDR2 FYNNEI. CDR3 length equals 15 residues.

The J gene is TRBJ2-1, the V gene TRBV13, with 12 nucleotides matching TRBD2. J lost 4 bases, V lost 5 bases, and 6 bases had no gene match. Germline loops: CDR1 PRHDT, CDR2 FYEKMQ (reference sequence). The CDR3 length is 16 residues. CDR3 residues: CASSTRLAGDYNEQFF. CDR3 bases: TGTGCCAGCAGCACTCGACTAGCGGGGGATTACAATGAGCAGTTCTTC. The whole variable domain, remainder taken from reference TRBV13 and TRBJ2-1, is AAGVIQSPRHLIKEKRETATLKCYPIPRHDTVYWYQQGPGQDPQFLISFYEKMQSDKGSIPDRFSAQQFSDYHSELNMSSLELGDSALYFCASSTRLAGDYNEQFFGPGTRLTVL.

This clone was seen a single time. The V and J genes are TRBV19 and TRBJ2-2; the match to TRBD2 covers 7 bases. Per germline, CDR1 LNHDA and CDR2 SQIVND (reference sequence). This CDR3 comprises 17 residues. The V and J ends lost 5 bases and 1 base, in that order; junction bases with no gene match: 10. The CDR3 is CASSDKGEGRNTGELFF. The CDR3 region has the DNA TGTGCCAGTAGTGACAAAGGGGAGGGGCGGAACACCGGGGAGCTGTTTTTT.

This rearrangement joins TRBV11-2 to TRBJ1-4; no clear D. Trimming removed 1 base from V and 3 bases from J, with 12 bases in between. The germline V gene has CDR1 SGHAT and CDR2 FQNNGV. The CDR3 length is 16 residues. The CDR3 sequence is CASSLGFWGANEKLFF. Written as DNA, the CDR3 is TGTGCCAGCAGCTTAGGTTTTTGGGGAGCTAATGAAAAACTGTTTTTT.

J is TRBJ1-2 and V is TRBV3-1 (or the pseudogene TRBV3-2); D not certain. Trimming shortened V by 0 bases and J by 7 bases, and 12 bases separated the two germline ends. The germline gives CDR1 LGHDT, CDR2 YNNKEL (reference sequence). The CDR3 spans 14 residues. CDR3 coding DNA: TGTGCCAGCAGCCAAGACTCTGGCGGCGGTGGCTACACCTTC. Its protein is CASSQDSGGGGYTF.

The rearrangement links TRBV19 to TRBJ2-6; 9 bases line up with TRBD1. Germline V gene sequence: CDR1 LNHDA, CDR2 SQIVND (reference sequence). The junction had 17 bases not matched to a gene; V was cut back by 8 bases and J by 0 bases. This CDR3 region has 20 residues. The chain's CDR3 is CASSKSENRGRSSGANVLTF. CDR3 sequence (DNA): TGTGCCAGTTCCAAGTCCGAGAACAGGGGGCGAAGCTCTGGGGCCAACGTCCTGACTTTC.

V gene TRBV3-1 (or the pseudogene TRBV3-2) combines with J gene TRBJ2-5; no clear D gene. Germline lookup yields CDR1 LGHDT and CDR2 YNNKEL (reference sequence). Trimming removed 2 bases at V and 5 bases at J, with 3 bases between. CDR3 length: 11 amino acids. The CDR3 region is CASSQRETQYF. As DNA, the CDR3 is TGTGCCAGCAGCCAACGGGAGACCCAGTACTTC.

The gene calls are TRBV11-2 and TRBJ2-2, with 10 bases lining up with TRBD2. The ends lost 0 bases at V and 3 bases at J; junction bases unmatched: 13. The CDR3 loop spans 20 amino acids. Germline CDR1 and CDR2: SGHAT and FQNNGV. DNA for the CDR3: TGTGCCAGCAGCTTAGATCCCCTAGCGGGGGCTCAGACGGACACCGGGGAGCTGTTTTTT. Encoded protein: CASSLDPLAGAQTDTGELFF.

The CDR3, as DNA: TGTGCCATCAGTGACCCCTCAGGGGGGAGCAATCAGCCCCAGCATTTT. Translation gives CAISDPSGGSNQPQHF. This chain uses TRBV10-3 with TRBJ1-5; 7 bases fit TRBD1. Germline CDR1 is ENHRY and CDR2 is SYGVKD. This CDR3 is built from 16 residues. Trimming at V came to 3 bases and at J to 1 base, leaving 6 bases not matched to a gene.

The chain is built from TRBV4-1 and TRBJ1-6; TRBD1 is a possible D gene (5 bases). Trimming pared 2 bases from V and 9 bases from J, leaving 14 bases between. Germline V lookup: CDR1 MGHRA, CDR2 YSYEKL. This CDR3 is 15 amino acids long. The CDR3 here is CASSQQGGVGSPLHF. CDR3 coding DNA: TGCGCCAGCAGCCAACAGGGTGGAGTAGGTTCACCCCTCCACTTT.

The chain recombines TRBV15 with TRBJ2-3; no clear D gene. The CDR3 covers 12 residues. The V gene's germline CDR1 is LNHNV and CDR2 YYDKDF (reference sequence). V lost 4 bases and J lost 3, with 5 bases in between. The CDR3 loop reads CATSTLTDTQYF. The CDR3, as DNA: TGTGCCACCAGCACTTTAACAGATACGCAGTATTTT. The variable domain in full, completed from reference TRBV15 and TRBJ2-3, reads DAMVIQNPRYQVTQFGKPVTLSCSQTLNHNVMYWYQQKSSQAPKLLFHYYDKDFNNEADTPDNFQSRRPNTSFCFLDIRSPGLGDTAMYLCATSTLTDTQYFGPGTRLTVL.

V usage is TRBV2 and J usage is TRBJ2-7; the match to TRBD1 covers 9 bases. This CDR3 has 15 residues. With V trimmed by 1 base and J by 5 bases, 6 bases remained unmatched. Germline V gives CDR1 SNHLY, CDR2 FYNNEI. CDR3 DNA: TGTGCCAGCAGTGAAGTAGGACAGGGGCTCGACGAGCAGTACTTC. It is translated as CASSEVGQGLDEQYF.

This chain connects TRBV5-6 to TRBJ1-5; the match to TRBD1 covers 8 bases. Trimming took 1 base from V and 3 from J; bases not matched to a gene: 6. Germline CDR1 SGHDT, CDR2 YYEEEE. CDR3 size: 16 residues. CDR3 in amino acids: CASSLRQGMPNQPQHF. DNA for the CDR3: TGTGCCAGCAGCTTGAGACAGGGGATGCCCAATCAGCCCCAGCATTTT.

This chain uses TRBV7-2 with TRBJ2-7; 7 bases map to TRBD2. Germline assignment: CDR1 SGHTA and CDR2 FQGNSA. The CDR3 is 17 residues long. J gave up 2 bases and V 3 bases, and 13 bases lay outside the gene matches. The CDR3 sequence: CASSFRRVAGDTYEQYF. CDR3 nucleotides: TGTGCCAGCAGCTTTCGTCGAGTAGCGGGCGATACCTACGAGCAGTACTTC.